Listed here are 25 T cell receptor beta chains from one sample, sequenced in a study of blood T cell repertoires in COVID-19. The repertoire was sequenced with immunoSEQ multiplex PCR; TCRdb's copy has only in-frame clones and lacks some. The sample records around 47,000 clones, around 84% being singletons. Material: peripheral blood. All receptors derive from a human donor in a cohort sampled during active COVID-19.

The chain combines TRBV19 with TRBJ1-5, with 8 nucleotides matching TRBD1. V lost 3 bases to trimming and J lost 4 bases; unmatched junction nucleotides: 5. The CDR3 has 15 amino acids. Per germline, CDR1 LNHDA and CDR2 SQIVND (reference sequence). CDR3 sequence reads: CASSITGGINQPQHF. The CDR3 DNA reads TGTGCCAGTAGTATTACAGGGGGGATTAATCAGCCCCAGCATTTT. The full variable domain, with the rest looked up from reference TRBV19 and TRBJ1-5, is DGGITQSPKYLFRKEGQNVTLSCEQNLNHDAMYWYRQDPGQGLRLIYYSQIVNDFQKGDIAEGYSVSREKKESFPLTVTSAQKNPTAFYLCASSITGGINQPQHFGDGTRLSIL.

The chain is built from TRBV28 and TRBJ2-5; D is undetermined. CDR1 MDHEN and CDR2 SYDVKM come from the germline V gene. V lost 7 bases to trimming and J lost 1 base, with 10 bases between them. This CDR3 region has 13 residues. CDR3 DNA: TGTGCCAGCAAAAAAGCTCCCCAAGAGACCCAGTACTTC. Translation gives CASKKAPQETQYF.

This rearrangement joins TRBV24-1 to TRBJ2-5; 9 bases align to TRBD1. Germline CDR1 is KGHDR and CDR2 is SFDVKD. V was clipped by 4 bases and J by 1 base; unmatched bases: 3. The CDR3 has 15 residues. The CDR3 sequence: CATSETGGTQETQYF. CDR3 sequence (DNA): TGTGCCACCAGTGAGACAGGGGGGACCCAAGAGACCCAGTACTTC.

This chain connects TRBV19 to TRBJ2-7; possible D gene TRBD1, 6 bases. V was trimmed by 5 bases and J by 4 bases, leaving 18 bases between them. Germline values: CDR1 LNHDA, CDR2 SQIVND (reference sequence). The CDR3 has 15 residues. The CDR3 region has the DNA TGTGCCAGTAGTTATACGACAGGTAATATTTACGAGCAGTACTTC. Residues: CASSYTTGNIYEQYF.

This clone was counted only a few times. The chain couples TRBV11-2 to TRBJ1-5, with D maybe TRBD1 (6 bases). This CDR3 is built from 13 residues. Between the trimmed V and J ends, which lost 5 bases and 4 bases, there was a span of 9 bases. The V gene's germline CDR1 is SGHAT and CDR2 FQNNGV. The chain's CDR3 is CASSLDRNQPQHF. The CDR3 nucleotides are TGTGCCAGCAGCCTGGACAGAAATCAGCCCCAGCATTTT. The variable domain in full, with the rest retrieved from reference TRBV11-2 and TRBJ1-5, is EAGVAQSPRYKIIEKRQSVAFWCNPISGHATLYWYQQILGQGPKLLIQFQNNGVVDDSQLPKDRFSAERLKGVDSTLKIQPAKLEDSAVYLCASSLDRNQPQHFGDGTRLSIL.

The chain recombines TRBV27 with TRBJ2-1; D gene unclear. The germline gives CDR1 MNHEY, CDR2 SMNVEV (reference sequence). Trimming removed 0 bases from V and 4 bases from J, with 13 bases in between. This CDR3 contains 16 residues. CDR3 protein: CASSLSVLEPYNEQFF. The CDR3 bases are TGTGCCAGCAGTTTATCGGTACTCGAGCCGTACAATGAGCAGTTCTTC.

This clone was detected once. The genes are TRBV20-1 and TRBJ2-3; 10 nucleotides align to TRBD2. This CDR3 is 15 amino acids long. The V and J ends lost 3 bases and 5 bases, in that order; junction bases with no gene match: 8. Germline assignment: CDR1 DFQATT and CDR2 SNEGSKA (reference sequence). The CDR3: CSASTASGGRDTQYF. In nucleotides, the CDR3 is TGCAGTGCTAGTACGGCTAGCGGGGGCAGAGATACGCAGTATTTT.

The gene calls are TRBV14 and TRBJ2-1; 9 bases map to TRBD1. V gave up 1 base and J gave up 8 bases; unmatched junction bases: 9. Germline lookup yields CDR1 SGHDN and CDR2 FVKESK. The CDR3 runs 16 residues. The DNA of the CDR3 is TGTGCCAGCAGCCAAGCAAGGGCTAGACAGGGGGATGAGCAGTTCTTC. It specifies CASSQARARQGDEQFF. Together with reference TRBV14 and TRBJ2-1, the CDR3 gives the full variable domain: EAGVTQFPSHSVIEKGQTVTLRCDPISGHDNLYWYRRVMGKEIKFLLHFVKESKQDESGMPNNRFLAERTGGTYSTLKVQPAELEDSGVYFCASSQARARQGDEQFFGPGTRLTVL.

This clone was observed a single time. The chain carries TRBV6-4 and TRBJ2-3; 11 nucleotides line up with TRBD1. The V and J ends lost 6 bases and 6 bases, in that order; junction bases with no gene match: 8. The CDR3 has 15 amino acids. The germline V gene has CDR1 MRHNA and CDR2 SNTAGT. CDR3 loop: CASSKGQGAMDTQYF. In DNA form, the CDR3 reads TGTGCCAGCAGCAAAGGACAGGGGGCGATGGATACGCAGTATTTT.

The chain couples TRBV19 to TRBJ1-2; 8 bases match TRBD1. The CDR3 is 15 amino acids. CDR1 is LNHDA, CDR2 SQIVND, per germline (reference sequence). The trim removed 5 bases at V and 7 bases at J, leaving 12 bases unmatched. The CDR3 here is CASSPRRSGQGGYTF. In nucleotides, the CDR3 is TGTGCCAGTAGTCCCCGACGTTCAGGACAGGGTGGCTACACCTTC. The variable domain in full, completed from reference TRBV19 and TRBJ1-2, reads DGGITQSPKYLFRKEGQNVTLSCEQNLNHDAMYWYRQDPGQGLRLIYYSQIVNDFQKGDIAEGYSVSREKKESFPLTVTSAQKNPTAFYLCASSPRRSGQGGYTFGSGTRLTVV.

V is TRBV6-4 and J is TRBJ2-5, with TRBD2 matching over 7 bases. The CDR3 length is 13 residues. V dropped 3 bases and J dropped 5; count of bases not matched to a gene: 3. CDR1 and CDR2 (germline): MRHNA, SNTAGT. DNA of the CDR3: TGTGCCAGCAGTGAAATGGGAGGGGAGACCCAGTACTTC. Residues: CASSEMGGETQYF.

V is TRBV5-1 and J is TRBJ1-1; the D is unclear. V was pared by 3 bases and J by 1 base, with 7 bases between. This CDR3 has 13 residues. Germline CDR1 SGHRS, CDR2 YFSETQ. CDR3 in amino acids: CASSSPGNTEAFF. DNA for the CDR3: TGCGCCAGCAGCTCACCCGGGAACACTGAAGCTTTCTTT.

The chain links TRBV4-2 to TRBJ1-5, with D uncertain. Germline CDR1 reads LGHNA; CDR2 reads YNFKEQ. The CDR3 length is 20 residues. Deletions cut 1 base from V and 0 bases from J, with 22 bases between. The CDR3 region is CASSQVIGGRYPYSNQPQHF. The CDR3 coding sequence is TGTGCCAGCAGCCAAGTAATAGGAGGCAGATACCCTTATAGCAATCAGCCCCAGCATTTT.

V usage is TRBV7-9 and J usage is TRBJ2-7; D unresolved. V lost 1 base and J lost 2, with 9 bases in between. CDR1 SEHNR and CDR2 FQNEAQ come from the germline V gene (reference sequence). CDR3 length: 14 amino acids. In DNA, the CDR3 is TGTGCCAGCAGCTTAGGCGGTGCGACCTACGAGCAGTACTTC. This translates into CASSLGGATYEQYF.

The rearrangement uses TRBV5-8 and TRBJ2-3, with 8 bases identical to TRBD1. The V segment lost 4 bases and the J segment 4 bases; nucleotides outside the gene matches: 11. Per the germline V gene, CDR1 is SGHTS and CDR2 is YDEGEE. This CDR3 region has 16 residues. In DNA form, the CDR3 reads TGTGCCAGCAGCCGGGTCAGGGGGCAGCAGGCAGATACGCAGTATTTT. This gives the protein CASSRVRGQQADTQYF.

The rearrangement links TRBV18 to TRBJ1-6; D is ambiguous. From germline, CDR1 is KGHSH and CDR2 LQKENI. Trimming cost V 2 bases and J 4 bases, with 3 bases left between them. This CDR3 spans 13 amino acids. In DNA, the CDR3 is TGTGCCAGCTCACCAGAGTATAATTCACCCCTCCACTTT. It is translated as CASSPEYNSPLHF.

This chain links TRBV6-5 with TRBJ2-7; the match to TRBD1 covers 9 bases. The germline V gene has CDR1 MNHEY and CDR2 SVGAGI. This CDR3 has 15 amino acids. V trimming: 5 bases; J trimming: 6 bases; junction bases outside the gene matches: 11. The CDR3 sequence: CASSISGTGWGEQYF. The CDR3 region has the DNA TGTGCCAGCAGTATTTCCGGGACAGGGTGGGGCGAGCAGTACTTC.

This clone was found a few times. This sequence joins TRBV5-5 and TRBJ1-4; tentatively, D is TRBD1 (5 bases). CDR3 length: 16 residues. V gave up 6 bases and J gave up 0 bases, with 15 bases separating them. Germline CDR1 SGHKS, CDR2 YYEKEE (reference sequence). The CDR3 DNA is TGTGCCAGCATTAGAGGGACTCGAACAACTAATGAAAAACTGTTTTTT. Translation gives CASIRGTRTTNEKLFF.

The V gene is TRBV5-4, the J gene TRBJ2-3, with TRBD2 identical over 11 bases. With V trimmed by 9 bases and J by 3 bases, 9 bases remained unmatched. The CDR3 has 15 amino acids. Germline V gives CDR1 SGHNT, CDR2 YYREEE (reference sequence). CDR3 protein: CATTTSGGGTDTQYF. For the CDR3, the DNA is TGTGCCACCACTACTAGCGGGGGCGGGACAGATACGCAGTATTTT.

The genes are TRBV28 and TRBJ2-3, with 10 nucleotides matching TRBD2. The CDR3 runs to 11 residues. Germline V lookup: CDR1 MDHEN, CDR2 SYDVKM. With V trimmed by 6 bases and J by 10 bases, 1 base remained unmatched. The CDR3 DNA follows: TGTGCCAGCAGCCTAGCGGGGGCGCAGTATTTT. Protein product: CASSLAGAQYF. Variable domain in full (rest from reference TRBV28 and TRBJ2-3): DVKVTQSSRYLVKRTGEKVFLECVQDMDHENMFWYRQDPGLGLRLIYFSYDVKMKEKGDIPEGYSVSREKKERFSLILESASTNQTSMYLCASSLAGAQYFGPGTRLTVL.

Here the CDR3 DNA reads TGTGCCAGCAGCCCAACGACAGGGGGAATACAGCCCCAGCATTTT. Translating it yields CASSPTTGGIQPQHF. This chain connects TRBV3-1 (or the pseudogene TRBV3-2) to TRBJ1-5; 9 bases are a match to TRBD1. Germline V lookup: CDR1 LGHDT, CDR2 YNNKEL (reference sequence). With 4 bases clipped from V and 7 bases from J, the junction kept 8 bases outside the gene matches. The CDR3 extends over 15 amino acids.

This clone was detected only a few times. The chain carries TRBV5-6 and TRBJ1-6, with D perhaps matching TRBD1 (5 bases). Germline lookup yields CDR1 SGHDT and CDR2 YYEEEE. V was clipped by 2 bases and J by 6 bases, with 12 bases between them. This CDR3 is 15 amino acids long. CDR3 coding DNA: TGTGCCAGCAGCTTAGGACATCCATTTAATTCACCCCTCCACTTT. Protein product: CASSLGHPFNSPLHF.

This rearrangement joins TRBV2 to TRBJ2-3; tentatively, D is TRBD2 (7 bases). From germline, CDR1 is SNHLY and CDR2 FYNNEI. The CDR3 runs to 15 residues. V gave up 6 bases and J gave up 1 base, with 14 bases separating them. The CDR3 DNA follows: TGTGCCAGCAGGAGGGGGGGGTTCGGCACAGATACGCAGTATTTT. This gives the protein CASRRGGFGTDTQYF.

This chain connects TRBV5-1 to TRBJ1-1; D perhaps matches TRBD1 (5 bases). CDR3 length: 14 amino acids. Between the trimmed V and J ends, which lost 0 bases and 1 base, there was a span of 7 bases. Germline V CDR1 and CDR2: SGHRS, YFSETQ. The CDR3 DNA is TGCGCCAGCAGCTTGGGCACAGGGAACACTGAAGCTTTCTTT. It yields the protein CASSLGTGNTEAFF.

This chain uses TRBV20-1 with TRBJ1-2; no reliable D call. Between the trimmed V and J ends, which lost 3 bases and 6 bases, there was a span of 11 bases. This CDR3 spans 12 amino acids. Looked up from germline, CDR1 is DFQATT and CDR2 is SNEGSKA (reference sequence). CDR3 sequence reads: CSASSVRDGYTF. Written as DNA, the CDR3 is TGCAGTGCTAGTTCGGTTCGCGATGGCTACACCTTC.